This T cell receptor (beta chain) was recorded in a study of CD8+CD57+ T cells in acquired aplastic anemia. In the case of this clonotype: Its target is not known.

Profiling that covered TCR beta VDJ and CDR3 relied on genomic DNA as its template. MiXCR was run by TCRdb on the reads, yielding one entry per CDR3 protein. This table holds about 160,000 distinct CDR3 sequences, about 45% found once. The CDR3 is made up of 15 amino acids. V was clipped by 4 bases and J by 0 bases, with 15 bases between them. The V gene's germline CDR1 is SQVTM and CDR2 ANQGSEA. Broader study findings: Significance was not reached for CD8+ Simpson's diversity between patients and controls. Overlapping CD8+ CDR3 repertoires of patients and controls contained around 30 shared sequences.

Patients chosen for sequencing had CD8+CD57+ cells that had expanded, as shown by flow cytometry. With no exception, the patients had severe acquired aplastic anemia. Patients had not yet gotten any therapy when their blood was taken for sampling. V is TRBV29-1 and J is TRBJ1-1; D perhaps matches TRBD1 (5 bases). Sequenced material: sorted CD4+, CD8+, or CD8+CD57+ T cells (not recorded which) from PBMCs. The receptor was isolated from a human donor with aplastic anemia. CDR3 DNA sequence: TGCAGCGTTGTAGCAGGACATACTATGAACACTGAAGCTTTCTTT. It translates to CSVVAGHTMNTEAFF. The full variable domain, in which reference TRBV29-1 and TRBJ1-1 provide the parts outside the CDR3, is SAVISQKPSRDICQRGTSLTIQCQVDSQVTMMFWYRQQPGQSLTLIATANQGSEATYESGFVIDKFPISRPNLTFSTLTVSNMSPEDSSIYLCSVVAGHTMNTEAFFGQGTRLTVV.